This T cell receptor beta chain was sequenced during a study of CD8+ T cells in alopecia areata. V was pared by 2 bases and J by 10 bases, with 9 bases of the junction left unmatched. There are 14 residues in the CDR3. cDNA serving as the sequencing template came from extracted, reverse transcribed RNA. The protocol was immunoSEQ multiplex PCR, while the TCRdb copy is restricted to in-frame clones and leaves out a portion. Among about 64,000 clones, around 40% were seen once, and the ten largest hold 51%. This clone turned up a few times. No antigen is known for it. Collection of lesional scalp punch biopsies and peripheral blood was performed in alopecia areata patients. CD4+ and CD8+ T cells were sorted from PBMCs. Overall study results and limits: Normal scalp had lower clonality than lesional scalp, with alopecia totalis/universalis lesions showing this most strongly. Scalp sample sequencing also detects resident alphabeta T cells of normal skin.

The source is a human donor with alopecia areata. Sequenced input: NKG2D-low CD8+ T cells sorted from blood. This rearrangement joins TRBV23-1 to TRBJ2-3; 7 nucleotides line up with TRBD1. TRBV23-1 is filed as an ORF, its function uncertain. DNA of the CDR3: TGCGCCAGCAGTCAAGCCCGCCCACAGGGGTCGCAGTATTTT. Translated: CASSQARPQGSQYF.